This TCR beta chain was captured in a study of blood T cell repertoires in COVID-19. About the study: T cells, B-cell-depleted T cells, or PBMCs supplied cDNA or gDNA.

Trimming removed 6 bases at V and 1 base at J, with 9 bases between. The CDR3 sequence is 14 residues long. Germline CDR1 is MNHEY and CDR2 is SMNVEV (reference sequence). Original handling: Using reference gene primer amplification, nucleated cell counts were estimated. Repertoires were generated with immunoSEQ multiplex PCR, while TCRdb's copy carries only in-frame clones and drops some. The V and J calls and clone size were taken over from that table, and D and trimming were inferred from the DNA. The data show 55,000 to 75,000 clones, 87% seen once. The sample taken for sequencing was peripheral blood. This sequence was found in a man between 45 and 60 years old with active COVID-19. The chain carries TRBV27 and TRBJ1-4; the D gene is possibly TRBD1 (6 bases). CDR3 DNA sequence: TGTGCCAGCAGACTACAGGGAACTAATGAAAAACTGTTTTTT. Its translation: CASRLQGTNEKLFF. The variable domain in full, with the rest retrieved from reference TRBV27 and TRBJ1-4, is EAQVTQNPRYLITVTGKKLTVTCSQNMNHEYMSWYRQDPGLGLRQIYYSMNVEVTDKGDVPEGYKVSRKEKRNFPLILESPSPNQTSLYFCASRLQGTNEKLFFGSGTQLSVL.